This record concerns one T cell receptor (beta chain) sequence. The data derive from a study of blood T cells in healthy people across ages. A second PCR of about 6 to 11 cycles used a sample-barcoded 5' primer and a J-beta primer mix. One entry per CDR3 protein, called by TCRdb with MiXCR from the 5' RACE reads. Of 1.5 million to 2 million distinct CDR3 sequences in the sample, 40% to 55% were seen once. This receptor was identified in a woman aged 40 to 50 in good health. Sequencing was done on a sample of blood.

CDR3: CAISRSGSSYNEQFF. Here the CDR3 DNA reads TGTGCCATCAGTCGTAGCGGAAGCTCCTACAATGAGCAGTTCTTC. V is TRBV10-3 and J is TRBJ2-1, with D perhaps matching TRBD2 (6 bases). Germline V gives CDR1 ENHRY, CDR2 SYGVKD. V was cut by 5 bases and J by 0 bases, with 11 bases left in between. CDR3 size: 15 residues.